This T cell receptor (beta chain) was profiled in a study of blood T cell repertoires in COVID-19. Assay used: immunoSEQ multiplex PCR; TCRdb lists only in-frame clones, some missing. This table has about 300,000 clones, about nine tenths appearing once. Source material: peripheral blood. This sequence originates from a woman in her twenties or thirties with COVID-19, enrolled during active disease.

The CDR3 protein is CAISGGTESSGNTIYF. The CDR3 coding sequence is TGTGCCATCAGTGGGGGGACAGAGAGCTCTGGAAACACCATATATTTT. The rearrangement links TRBV10-3 to TRBJ1-3; TRBD1 agrees at 7 bases. Germline trimming cut 4 bases from V and 0 bases from J; bases unmatched to any gene: 6. The germline V gene encodes CDR1 ENHRY and CDR2 SYGVKD. The CDR3 consists of 16 residues.